Listed here are 19 T cell receptor beta chains from one sample, sequenced in a study of technical replicates of blood from several donors. Produced via immunoSEQ multiplex PCR; TCRdb's table is partial and in-frame only. The sample shows tens of thousands of clones, around nine tenths of them seen only once. The sequenced material came from T cells isolated from PBMCs. These receptors all come from a human donor in good health.

The chain has TRBV30 and TRBJ2-2; TRBD2 agrees at 8 bases. Trimming took 3 bases from V and 3 from J; bases not matched to a gene: 6. Germline CDR1 reads GTSNPN; CDR2 reads SVGIG (reference sequence). The CDR3 loop spans 15 amino acids. Here the CDR3 reads CAWRIGTRHTGELFF. Here the CDR3 DNA reads TGTGCCTGGAGAATTGGGACTAGACACACCGGGGAGCTGTTTTTT. Full variable domain (rest looked up from reference TRBV30 and TRBJ2-2): SQTIHQWPATLVQPVGSPLSLECTVEGTSNPNLYWYRQAAGRGLQLLFYSVGIGQISSEVPQNLSASRPQDRQFILSSKKLLLSDSGFYLCAWRIGTRHTGELFFGEGSRLTVL.

The gene calls are TRBV27 and TRBJ2-3; 7 nucleotides align to TRBD1. With V trimmed by 5 bases and J by 5 bases, 4 bases remained unmatched. The CDR3 runs to 13 residues. Looked up from germline, CDR1 is MNHEY and CDR2 is SMNVEV (reference sequence). The CDR3: CASSLGQRDTQYF. The CDR3 DNA sequence: TGTGCCAGCAGTCTGGGACAGCGAGATACGCAGTATTTT.

The genes are TRBV27 and TRBJ1-5; D perhaps matches TRBD1 (6 bases). The CDR3 covers 13 residues. V lost 3 bases and J 7 bases, leaving 10 bases between the germline ends. Germline assignment: CDR1 MNHEY and CDR2 SMNVEV (reference sequence). The chain's CDR3 is CASSLGGLQPQHF. In DNA form, the CDR3 reads TGTGCCAGCAGTTTGGGGGGGCTGCAGCCCCAGCATTTT.

The rearrangement links TRBV4-1 to TRBJ2-1; 14 nucleotides match TRBD2. CDR3 length: 16 amino acids. After removal of 3 bases from V and 6 bases from J, the junction contained 4 bases not matched to a gene. The V gene's germline CDR1 is MGHRA and CDR2 YSYEKL. The CDR3 nucleotides read TGCGCCAGCAGCCATTCCGGACTAGCGGGAGGCAATGAGCAGTTCTTC. This codes for CASSHSGLAGGNEQFF.

V usage is TRBV10-2 and J usage is TRBJ2-7, with a tentative D call TRBD2 (5 bases). Germline V gene data show CDR1 as WSHSY and CDR2 as SAAADI. The CDR3 consists of 16 residues. Trimming pared 5 bases from V and 2 bases from J, leaving 19 bases between. Here the CDR3 reads CASSPPQRRTPYEQYF. The CDR3 DNA reads TGCGCCAGCAGTCCGCCCCAGAGGCGGACTCCCTACGAGCAGTACTTC.

The CDR3 is CASGPTERADKRELFF. DNA for the CDR3: TGCGCCAGTGGCCCCACGGAGAGGGCCGACAAACGGGAGCTGTTTTTT. The chain uses TRBV5-1 and TRBJ2-2; TRBD2 is a possible D gene (5 bases). Germline V CDR1 and CDR2: SGHRS, YFSETQ. V lost 8 bases to trimming and J lost 9 bases, with 26 bases between them. The length of the CDR3 is 16 residues.

This clone has just a few counts. The CDR3 coding sequence is TGTGCCAGCAGCTTAGGTCAGGGGGCTACTGAAGCTTTCTTT. It encodes CASSLGQGATEAFF. The V call is TRBV7-9, the J call TRBJ1-1, with 8 bases matching TRBD1. Germline assignment: CDR1 SEHNR and CDR2 FQNEAQ (reference sequence). The CDR3 runs 14 residues. The V gene end was trimmed by 1 base and the J gene end by 5 bases; junction bases not matched to a gene: 3.

The chain links TRBV29-1 to TRBJ1-2, with D maybe TRBD1 (5 bases). Trimming stripped 6 bases from V and 8 bases from J, with 19 bases between. The germline CDR1 and CDR2 sequences are SQVTM and ANQGSEA. The CDR3 is 13 amino acids. The CDR3, as DNA: TGCAGCGTGGCAGAACAGAGCCGGGGGGGCTACACCTTC. Encoded protein: CSVAEQSRGGYTF. The full variable domain, with the rest looked up from reference TRBV29-1 and TRBJ1-2, is SAVISQKPSRDICQRGTSLTIQCQVDSQVTMMFWYRQQPGQSLTLIATANQGSEATYESGFVIDKFPISRPNLTFSTLTVSNMSPEDSSIYLCSVAEQSRGGYTFGSGTRLTVV.

This sequence joins TRBV6-1 and TRBJ1-3; D not certain. With 1 base removed from V and 1 base from J, the gap between germline ends came to 8 bases. CDR3 size: 15 residues. Per the germline V gene, CDR1 is MNHNS and CDR2 is SASEGT. CDR3 protein: CASSEEFQSGNTIYF. The CDR3 nucleotides read TGTGCCAGCAGTGAAGAATTCCAGTCTGGAAACACCATATATTTT.

The CDR3 DNA reads TGTGCCAGCAGTTATGCGGGACAGATGTCCTACGAGCAGTACTTC. This gives the protein CASSYAGQMSYEQYF. The chain employs TRBV6-5 and TRBJ2-7; TRBD1 might be the D (7 bases). V was trimmed by 3 bases and J by 1 base, leaving 13 bases between them. This CDR3 is 15 amino acids long. Germline V gene data show CDR1 as MNHEY and CDR2 as SVGAGI.

V usage is TRBV19 and J usage is TRBJ1-4; D might be TRBD1 (5 bases). This CDR3 contains 15 residues. Germline values: CDR1 LNHDA, CDR2 SQIVND (reference sequence). V was pared by 3 bases and J by 0 bases, with 8 bases between. CDR3 nucleotide sequence: TGTGCCAGTAGTATGACAGTTGCAACTAATGAAAAACTGTTTTTT. Translating it yields CASSMTVATNEKLFF.

The chain has TRBV7-9 and TRBJ2-7, with D maybe TRBD1 (6 bases). This CDR3 is 14 amino acids long. CDR1 and CDR2 (germline): SEHNR, FQNEAQ (reference sequence). The ends were cut back, 4 bases at V and 1 base at J, with 11 bases in the middle. The CDR3 protein is CASSSGHLSYEQYF. The CDR3 nucleotides read TGTGCCAGCAGCTCGGGACACCTGTCCTACGAGCAGTACTTC.

This chain connects TRBV5-1 to TRBJ2-3; 14 nucleotides align to TRBD2. Germline lookup yields CDR1 SGHRS and CDR2 YFSETQ. Losses at the gene ends were 4 bases for V and 9 bases for J; bases not matched to a gene: 7. The CDR3 is made up of 15 amino acids. Written as DNA, the CDR3 is TGCGCCAGCAGCCCCGGACTAGCGGGGGGTACGACGCAGTATTTT. As protein: CASSPGLAGGTTQYF.

The chain links TRBV7-9 to TRBJ1-2, with a possible D match to TRBD1 (5 bases). Germline CDR1 and CDR2: SEHNR and FQNEAQ (reference sequence). This CDR3 has 16 residues. V lost 5 bases and J lost 5, with 21 bases in between. The CDR3 nucleotides are TGTGCCAGCAGCCGATCTTCGGGGGAACACTTGTATGGCTACACCTTC. Its translation is CASSRSSGEHLYGYTF.

The J gene is TRBJ1-1, the V gene TRBV6-1; D call uncertain. Germline V gene lookup returns CDR1 MNHNS and CDR2 SASEGT. Trimming pared 3 bases from V and 4 bases from J, leaving 9 bases between. The CDR3 is 13 amino acids. The CDR3 bases are TGTGCCAGCAGTGAGGTCCGGGGCACTGAAGCTTTCTTT. This encodes CASSEVRGTEAFF.

This rearrangement joins TRBV29-1 to TRBJ2-7; D possibly corresponds to TRBD1 (5 bases). The germline CDR1 and CDR2 sequences are SQVTM and ANQGSEA. The CDR3 is 12 amino acids. Trimming shortened V by 6 bases and J by 0 bases, and 9 bases separated the two germline ends. The CDR3 DNA reads TGCAGCGTCAGTGACAGCTCCTACGAGCAGTACTTC. Translated, it gives CSVSDSSYEQYF.

The chain joins TRBV6-5 to TRBJ2-1; the D gene is possibly TRBD2 (5 bases). The V gene's germline CDR1 is MNHEY and CDR2 SVGAGI. V was trimmed by 2 bases and J by 7 bases, leaving 15 bases between them. The length of the CDR3 is 15 residues. Here the CDR3 DNA reads TGTGCCAGCAGTTACCGAGGGAGTGAATGGAATGAGCAGTTCTTC. Translation: CASSYRGSEWNEQFF.

This sequence joins TRBV11-2 and TRBJ1-1; 9 bases match TRBD1. This CDR3 region has 15 residues. Germline CDR1 reads SGHAT; CDR2 reads FQNNGV. V lost 5 bases, J lost 3 bases, and 7 bases stayed unmatched. The CDR3 region is CASSSSDRGDTEAFF. CDR3 nucleotide sequence: TGTGCCAGCAGCAGCTCGGACAGGGGCGACACTGAAGCTTTCTTT.

The chain recombines TRBV5-1 with TRBJ2-2; 11 nucleotides line up with TRBD1. Trimming removed 0 bases from V and 6 bases from J; junction bases left unmatched: 4. Germline lookup yields CDR1 SGHRS and CDR2 YFSETQ. This CDR3 has 16 amino acids. The CDR3 DNA sequence: TGCGCCAGCAGCTTGGAAGGGACAGGGGGTTCCGGGGAGCTGTTTTTT. Its translation: CASSLEGTGGSGELFF.